A selection of T cell receptor beta chains follows, all from one sample in a study of cytomegalovirus exposure and HLA in healthy donors. TCRdb's copy holds only in-frame clones and misses some; the assay was immunoSEQ multiplex PCR. Of some 150,000 clones detected, around 82% appear once; the ten largest clones hold about 6.1%. Sequenced: PBMCs. These receptors were obtained from a woman in her fifties or sixties in good health and CMV-seropositive. Each CDR3 is given with its conserved first and last residue. The D gene is left open where the match is weak. Clone size is not always given. Where it is, it says once, few, many or a class for expanded clones.

CDR3	DNA	D	J	V	size
CASRSGINEQYF	TGTGCCAGTAGGTCAGGTATCAACGAGCAGTACTTC	.	TRBJ2-7	TRBV27	.
CASRRDSLYNSPLHF	TGTGCCAGCCGCCGGGACAGTCTTTATAATTCACCCCTCCACTTT	TRBD1	TRBJ1-6	TRBV6-1	few
CASSFGKATGELFF	TGTGCCAGCAGCTTCGGGAAAGCCACCGGGGAGCTGTTTTTT	.	TRBJ2-2	TRBV7-8	few
CSVDVGGGGNTIYF	TGCAGCGTTGACGTGGGAGGGGGTGGAAACACCATATATTTT	.	TRBJ1-3	TRBV29-1	few
CASRKGQGSSTDTQYF	TGCGCCAGCAGAAAAGGACAGGGATCGAGCACAGATACGCAGTATTTT	TRBD1	TRBJ2-3	TRBV5-1	few
CASSLRDRGPYEQYF	TGTGCCAGCAGCTTGCGGGACAGGGGGCCGTACGAGCAGTACTTC	TRBD1	TRBJ2-7	TRBV5-8	.
CASLGSGVINTGELFF	TGCGCCAGCTTGGGGAGCGGGGTGATCAACACCGGGGAGTTGTTTTTT	TRBD2	TRBJ2-2	TRBV10-2	.
CASSSSLYSSEQYF	TGTGCCAGCAGCTCCTCCCTCTATTCGTCCGAGCAGTACTTC	.	TRBJ2-7	TRBV7-2	.
CASSRSGGAMNEQFF	TGTGCCAGCAGCCGTAGCGGGGGGGCGATGAATGAGCAGTTCTTC	TRBD2	TRBJ2-1	TRBV14	.
CASSLKQGSYEQYF	TGTGCCAGCAGTTTGAAACAGGGGTCCTACGAGCAGTACTTC	TRBD1	TRBJ2-7	TRBV27	.
CASSQGARGTNTGELFF	TGCGCCAGCAGCCAAGGAGCGCGGGGAACGAACACCGGGGAGCTGTTTTTT	.	TRBJ2-2	TRBV4-3	.
CASRGPTTISYNEQFF	TGTGCCAGCAGGGGTCCTACGACTATTTCCTACAATGAGCAGTTCTTC	.	TRBJ2-1	TRBV27	.
CASSFQRTGNTGELFF	TGTGCCAGCAGCTTCCAGAGGACAGGAAACACCGGGGAGCTGTTTTTT	TRBD1	TRBJ2-2	TRBV11-3	once
CAISDPRGGTLHGYTF	TGTGCCATCAGTGACCCACGGGGAGGGACACTTCATGGCTACACCTTC	.	TRBJ1-2	TRBV10-3	.
CAWRAENYGYTF	TGTGCCTGGAGGGCAGAAAACTATGGCTACACCTTC	.	TRBJ1-2	TRBV30	.
CASSQSPFGTGGAGGYTF	TGTGCCAGCAGCCAGTCCCCTTTTGGGACAGGGGGCGCGGGTGGCTACACCTTC	TRBD1	TRBJ1-2	TRBV7-2	.
CASSLGRLTGNTEAFF	TGCGCCAGCAGCTTGGGGCGGCTTACAGGGAACACTGAAGCTTTCTTT	.	TRBJ1-1	TRBV5-1	.
CASSPATGGHGYTF	TGTGCCAGCAGCCCAGCGACAGGGGGCCATGGCTACACCTTC	TRBD1	TRBJ1-2	TRBV5-5	.
CASSQDWEGTDTQYF	TGCGCCAGCAGCCAAGACTGGGAGGGAACAGATACGCAGTATTTT	TRBD2	TRBJ2-3	TRBV4-3	.
CAISDFFAGRTEAFF	TGTGCCATCAGTGACTTCTTTGCAGGGCGCACTGAAGCTTTCTTT	.	TRBJ1-1	TRBV10-3	few
CASSGQRGNQPQHF	TGTGCCAGCAGTGGACAAAGGGGAAATCAGCCCCAGCATTTT	.	TRBJ1-5	TRBV6-1	.
CASSLGGGGPYNEQFF	TGTGCCAGCAGCTTGGGGGGCGGGGGGCCATACAATGAGCAGTTCTTC	TRBD2	TRBJ2-1	TRBV5-4	.
CAISGTSLYSGNTIYF	TGTGCCATCAGTGGTACTTCCCTTTACTCTGGAAACACCATATATTTT	.	TRBJ1-3	TRBV10-3	.
CASSRDRRRGTGELFF	TGTGCCAGCAGCCGAGACAGGCGGAGAGGGACCGGGGAGCTGTTTTTT	.	TRBJ2-2	TRBV5-6	.
CASSETSGGAFYNEQFF	TGTGCCAGCAGTGAAACCAGCGGGGGGGCTTTCTACAATGAGCAGTTCTTC	TRBD2	TRBJ2-1	TRBV2	.
CASSERTGGIFYGYTF	TGTGCCAGCAGCGAACGGACAGGGGGGATATTCTATGGCTACACCTTC	TRBD1	TRBJ1-2	TRBV7-2	.
CASSILNNEQFF	TGTGCCAGCAGCATCCTTAACAATGAGCAGTTCTTC	.	TRBJ2-1	TRBV7-9	.
CASRGGTGNYNEQFF	TGTGCCAGCAGAGGCGGGACAGGAAATTACAATGAGCAGTTCTTC	TRBD1	TRBJ2-1	TRBV11-2	.
CASSEAIFQGEKGGELFF	TGTGCCAGCAGTGAGGCGATATTTCAGGGGGAGAAGGGCGGGGAGCTGTTTTTT	TRBD1	TRBJ2-2	TRBV6-1	.
CASSEKVEGNEKLFF	TGTGCCAGCAGTGAAAAAGTGGAGGGTAATGAAAAACTGTTTTTT	.	TRBJ1-4	TRBV6-1	.
CASSSGTGTYNSPLHF	TGTGCCAGCAGCTCCGGGACAGGGACCTATAATTCACCCCTCCACTTT	TRBD1	TRBJ1-6	TRBV7-2	.
CASSLVVASTDTQYF	TGTGCCAGCAGCTTAGTGGTAGCTAGCACAGATACGCAGTATTTT	.	TRBJ2-3	TRBV7-2	.
CASTGIDSGNTIYF	TGTGCCAGCACCGGGATCGACTCTGGAAACACCATATATTTT	.	TRBJ1-3	TRBV28	.
CASSRTGGGYGYTF	TGCGCCAGCAGCCGCACAGGGGGCGGGTATGGCTACACCTTC	TRBD1	TRBJ1-2	TRBV4-3	.
CASSYSGVGANVLTF	TGTGCCAGCAGTTACTCCGGGGTTGGGGCCAACGTCCTGACTTTC	.	TRBJ2-6	TRBV6-5	.
CASDYGGAEAFF	TGTGCCAGCGACTACGGGGGGGCTGAAGCTTTCTTT	.	TRBJ1-1	TRBV2	.
CASSEALLPVVGYTF	TGTGCCAGCAGTGAAGCGCTACTTCCCGTAGTCGGCTACACCTTC	.	TRBJ1-2	TRBV6-1	.
CASSGGRQGLTEAFF	TGTGCCAGCAGCGGGGGCAGACAGGGACTGACTGAAGCTTTCTTT	TRBD1	TRBJ1-1	TRBV9	.
CASSYLGQNEQYF	TGTGCCAGCAGCTACTTGGGGCAGAACGAGCAGTACTTC	.	TRBJ2-7	TRBV7-6	few
CASSNHGDSPKYF	TGTGCCAGTAGTAACCATGGAGACAGTCCCAAGTATTTT	.	TRBJ2-3	TRBV19	.
CASSDRADSPLHF	TGTGCCAGCAGTGACAGGGCTGATTCACCCCTCCACTTT	TRBD1	TRBJ1-6	TRBV6-5	few
CASSQDRSGARDTQYF	TGCGCCAGCAGCCAAGATAGGTCAGGGGCGAGGGATACGCAGTATTTT	.	TRBJ2-3	TRBV4-1	.
CASRRFYSTEAFF	TGTGCCAGCCGGCGGTTTTATAGCACTGAAGCTTTCTTT	.	TRBJ1-1	TRBV27	.
CASSPHGAYEQYF	TGTGCCAGCAGCCCGCACGGTGCCTACGAGCAGTACTTC	.	TRBJ2-7	TRBV7-2	.
CASSSPGTSSGNTIYF	TGCGCCAGCTCCTCCCCCGGCACTAGCTCTGGAAACACCATATATTTT	.	TRBJ1-3	TRBV10-2	.
CASSSRQRSAQETQYF	TGTGCCAGCAGCTCTAGACAGAGATCGGCCCAAGAGACCCAGTACTTC	.	TRBJ2-5	TRBV5-4	.
CASSLDRAYNSPLHF	TGCGCCAGCAGCTTGGACAGGGCCTATAATTCACCCCTCCACTTT	.	TRBJ1-6	TRBV5-1	.
CASSLGGINNEQFF	TGTGCCAGCAGTCTGGGAGGGATTAACAATGAGCAGTTCTTC	TRBD2	TRBJ2-1	TRBV13	few
CASSTGTPSTDTQYF	TGTGCCAGCAGTACCGGGACACCTAGCACAGATACGCAGTATTTT	.	TRBJ2-3	TRBV28	.
CAWSVGGVTEAFF	TGTGCCTGGAGTGTAGGGGGAGTTACTGAAGCTTTCTTT	.	TRBJ1-1	TRBV30	.
CASSLFGVLAGATGELFF	TGTGCCAGCAGCTTATTCGGGGTACTAGCGGGGGCCACCGGGGAGCTGTTTTTT	TRBD2	TRBJ2-2	TRBV7-2	.
CAWRSGGAGTQYF	TGTGCCTGGAGGAGCGGGGGGGCCGGTACGCAGTATTTT	TRBD2	TRBJ2-3	TRBV30	.
CASSYSGASSGNTIYF	TGTGCCAGCAGTTACTCGGGGGCGAGCTCTGGAAACACCATATATTTT	.	TRBJ1-3	TRBV6-6	.
CAGGTEINEQYF	TGTGCCGGCGGGACAGAGATCAACGAGCAGTACTTC	.	TRBJ2-7	TRBV10-3	few
CASSLSIGSASGATDTQYF	TGTGCCAGCAGTTTATCGATTGGATCTGCTAGCGGGGCTACAGATACGCAGTATTTT	TRBD2	TRBJ2-3	TRBV27	.
CASSLAPRGSYNEQFF	TGCGCCAGCAGCTTGGCCCCCAGGGGCTCCTACAATGAGCAGTTCTTC	.	TRBJ2-1	TRBV5-1	.
CASSMWQGGGQPQHF	TGTGCCAGTAGTATGTGGCAGGGGGGAGGTCAGCCCCAGCATTTT	TRBD1	TRBJ1-5	TRBV19	.
CAWSDGDRGVQPQHF	TGTGCCTGGAGTGACGGAGACAGGGGAGTTCAGCCCCAGCATTTT	TRBD1	TRBJ1-5	TRBV30	.
CASSLRPQASYEQYF	TGTGCCAGCAGCTTACGTCCACAGGCGTCCTACGAGCAGTACTTC	.	TRBJ2-7	TRBV5-8	.